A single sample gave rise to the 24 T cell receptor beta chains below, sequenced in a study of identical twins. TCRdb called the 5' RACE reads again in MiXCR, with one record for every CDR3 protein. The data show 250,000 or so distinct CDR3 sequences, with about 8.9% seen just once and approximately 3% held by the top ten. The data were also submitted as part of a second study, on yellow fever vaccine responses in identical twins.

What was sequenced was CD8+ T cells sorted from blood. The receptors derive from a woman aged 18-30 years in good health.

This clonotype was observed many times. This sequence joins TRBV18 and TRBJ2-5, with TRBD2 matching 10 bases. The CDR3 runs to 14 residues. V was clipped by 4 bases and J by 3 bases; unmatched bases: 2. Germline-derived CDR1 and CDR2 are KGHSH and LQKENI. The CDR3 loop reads CASSLGLAEETQYF. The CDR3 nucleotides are TGTGCCAGCTCACTAGGACTAGCGGAAGAGACCCAGTACTTC.

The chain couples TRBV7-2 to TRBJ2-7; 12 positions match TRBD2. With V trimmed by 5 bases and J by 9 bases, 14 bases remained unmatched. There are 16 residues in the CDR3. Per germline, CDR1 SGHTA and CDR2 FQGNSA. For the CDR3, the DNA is TGTGCCAGCAGCGCCAACCCTAGCGGGGGGGCCTTTTTGCAGTACTTC. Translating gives CASSANPSGGAFLQYF.

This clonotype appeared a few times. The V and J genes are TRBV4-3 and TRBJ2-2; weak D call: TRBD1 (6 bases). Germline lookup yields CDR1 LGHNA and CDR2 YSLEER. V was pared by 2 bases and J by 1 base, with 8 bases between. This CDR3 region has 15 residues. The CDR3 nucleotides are TGCGCCAGCAGCCAAACGACAGGGAACACCGGGGAGCTGTTTTTT. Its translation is CASSQTTGNTGELFF.

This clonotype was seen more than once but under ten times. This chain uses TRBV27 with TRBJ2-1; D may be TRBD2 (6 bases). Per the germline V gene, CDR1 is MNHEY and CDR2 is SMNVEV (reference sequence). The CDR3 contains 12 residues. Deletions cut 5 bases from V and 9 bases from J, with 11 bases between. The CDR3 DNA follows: TGTGCCAGCAGTCTTACCGGGAGTGAGCAGTTCTTC. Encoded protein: CASSLTGSEQFF.

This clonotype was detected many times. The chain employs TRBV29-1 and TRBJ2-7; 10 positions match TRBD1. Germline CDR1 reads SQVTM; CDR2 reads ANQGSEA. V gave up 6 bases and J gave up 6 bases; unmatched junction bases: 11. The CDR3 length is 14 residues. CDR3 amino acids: CSVGSGTGEGEQYF. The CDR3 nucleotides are TGCAGCGTCGGATCCGGGACAGGGGAGGGCGAGCAGTACTTC.

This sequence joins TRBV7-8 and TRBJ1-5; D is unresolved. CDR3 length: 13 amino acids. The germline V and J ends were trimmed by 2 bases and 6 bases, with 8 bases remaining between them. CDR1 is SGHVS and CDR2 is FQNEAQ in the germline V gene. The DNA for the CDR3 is TGTGCCAGCAGCTTATGGGGAAGTCAGCCCCAGCATTTT. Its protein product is CASSLWGSQPQHF.

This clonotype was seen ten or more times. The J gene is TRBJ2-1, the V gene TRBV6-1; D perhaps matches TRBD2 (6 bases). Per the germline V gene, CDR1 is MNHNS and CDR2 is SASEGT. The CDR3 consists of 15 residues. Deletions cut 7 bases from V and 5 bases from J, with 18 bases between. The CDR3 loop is CASKLSGGDHNEQFF. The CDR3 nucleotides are TGTGCCAGCAAACTCTCAGGAGGGGATCACAATGAGCAGTTCTTC.

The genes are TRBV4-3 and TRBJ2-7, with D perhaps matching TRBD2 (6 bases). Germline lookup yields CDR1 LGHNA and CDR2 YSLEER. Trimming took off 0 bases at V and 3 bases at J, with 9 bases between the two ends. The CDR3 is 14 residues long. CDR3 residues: CASSQERGGYEQYF. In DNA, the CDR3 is TGCGCCAGCAGCCAAGAGCGGGGAGGCTACGAGCAGTACTTC.

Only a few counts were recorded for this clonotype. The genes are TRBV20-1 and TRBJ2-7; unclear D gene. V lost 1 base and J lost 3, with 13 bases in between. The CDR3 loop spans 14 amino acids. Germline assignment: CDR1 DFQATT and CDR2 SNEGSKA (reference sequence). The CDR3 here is CSARGGSDYYEQYF. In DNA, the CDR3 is TGCAGTGCTAGAGGGGGTTCCGATTACTACGAGCAGTACTTC.

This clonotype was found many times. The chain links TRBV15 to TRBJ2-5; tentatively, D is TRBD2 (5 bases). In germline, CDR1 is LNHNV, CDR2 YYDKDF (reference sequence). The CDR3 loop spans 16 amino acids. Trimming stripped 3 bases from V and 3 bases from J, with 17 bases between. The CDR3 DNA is TGTGCCACCAGCAGGGAAGTTGCACGGGGAGAAGAGACCCAGTACTTC. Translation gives CATSREVARGEETQYF.

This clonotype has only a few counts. The chain's CDR3 is CASSEGGRQPQHF. For the CDR3, the DNA is TGTGCCAGCAGCGAGGGGGGGAGGCAGCCCCAGCATTTT. V usage is TRBV9 and J usage is TRBJ1-5; D might be TRBD1 (6 bases). The CDR3 is 13 residues long. The V end was cut by 3 bases, the J end by 7 bases, with 11 bases between. Looked up from germline, CDR1 is SGDLS and CDR2 is YYNGEE.

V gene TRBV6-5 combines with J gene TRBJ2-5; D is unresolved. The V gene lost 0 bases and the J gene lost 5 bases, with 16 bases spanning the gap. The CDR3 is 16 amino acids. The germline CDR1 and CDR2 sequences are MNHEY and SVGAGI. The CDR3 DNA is TGTGCCAGCAGTTACTCGCCGGGCTCGATAGGGGAGACCCAGTACTTC. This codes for CASSYSPGSIGETQYF.

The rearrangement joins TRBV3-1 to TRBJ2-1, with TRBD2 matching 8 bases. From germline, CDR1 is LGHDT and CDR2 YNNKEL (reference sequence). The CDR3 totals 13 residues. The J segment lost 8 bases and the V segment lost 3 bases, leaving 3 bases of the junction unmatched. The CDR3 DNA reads TGTGCCAGCAGCCACGGGAGGGGGGATGAGCAGTTCTTC. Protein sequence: CASSHGRGDEQFF.

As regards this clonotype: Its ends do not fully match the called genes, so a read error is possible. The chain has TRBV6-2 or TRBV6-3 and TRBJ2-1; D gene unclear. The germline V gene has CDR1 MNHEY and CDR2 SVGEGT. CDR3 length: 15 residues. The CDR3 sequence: CASSNSAASYNEQFF. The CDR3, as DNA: TGTGCCAGCAGTAACTCGGCGGCCTCCTACAATGAGCAGTTCTTC.

The CDR3: CASGVGGTAIWGTQYF. The CDR3, as DNA: TGTGCCAGCGGGGTCGGCGGGACCGCAATCTGGGGTACGCAGTATTTT. The chain joins TRBV6-2 or TRBV6-3 to TRBJ2-3; possibly TRBD2 for D (6 bases). V was shortened by 8 bases and J by 8 bases, with 26 bases between the two germline ends. The CDR3 contains 16 residues. Germline V lookup: CDR1 MNHEY, CDR2 SVGEGT.

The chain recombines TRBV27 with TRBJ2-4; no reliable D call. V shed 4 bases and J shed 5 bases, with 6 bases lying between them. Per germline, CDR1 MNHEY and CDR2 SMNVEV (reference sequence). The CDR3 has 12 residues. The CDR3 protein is CASSSTENIQYF. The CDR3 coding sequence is TGTGCCAGCAGTTCAACTGAAAACATTCAGTACTTC.

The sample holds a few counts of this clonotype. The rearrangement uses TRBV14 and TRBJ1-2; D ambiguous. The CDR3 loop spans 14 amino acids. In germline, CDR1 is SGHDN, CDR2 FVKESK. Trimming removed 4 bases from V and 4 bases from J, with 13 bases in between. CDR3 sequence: CASSPLVEPYGYTF. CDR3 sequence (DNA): TGTGCCAGCAGCCCCCTAGTAGAACCCTATGGCTACACCTTC.

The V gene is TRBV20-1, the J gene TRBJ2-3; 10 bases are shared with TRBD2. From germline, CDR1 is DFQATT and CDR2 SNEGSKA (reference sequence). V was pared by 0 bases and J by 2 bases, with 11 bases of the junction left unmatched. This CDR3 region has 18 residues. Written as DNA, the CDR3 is TGCAGTGCTAGAGATCTGGCTAGCGGGAGAGGTTCCACAGATACGCAGTATTTT. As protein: CSARDLASGRGSTDTQYF.

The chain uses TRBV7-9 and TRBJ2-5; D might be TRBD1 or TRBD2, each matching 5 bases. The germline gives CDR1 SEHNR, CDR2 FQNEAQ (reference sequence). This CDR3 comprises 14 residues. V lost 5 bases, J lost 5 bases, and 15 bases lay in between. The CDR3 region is CASSEPRGYETQYF. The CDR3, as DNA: TGTGCCAGCAGCGAACCCCGGGGCTACGAGACCCAGTACTTC. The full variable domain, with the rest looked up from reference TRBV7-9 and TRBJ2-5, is DTGVSQNPRHKITKRGQNVTFRCDPISEHNRLYWYRQTLGQGPEFLTYFQNEAQLEKSRLLSDRFSAERPKGSFSTLEIQRTEQGDSAMYLCASSEPRGYETQYFGPGTRLLVL.

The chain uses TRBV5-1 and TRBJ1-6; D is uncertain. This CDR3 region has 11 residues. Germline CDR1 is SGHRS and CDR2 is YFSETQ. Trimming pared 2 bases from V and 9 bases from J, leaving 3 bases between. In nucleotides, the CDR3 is TGCGCCAGCAGCTTACTTTCACCCCTCCACTTT. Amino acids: CASSLLSPLHF.

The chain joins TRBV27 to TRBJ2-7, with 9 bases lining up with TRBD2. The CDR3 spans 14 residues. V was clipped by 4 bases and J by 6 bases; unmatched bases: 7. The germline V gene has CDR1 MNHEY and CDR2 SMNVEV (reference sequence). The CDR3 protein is CASSYSSGTPEQYF. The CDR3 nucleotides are TGTGCCAGCAGTTACTCTAGCGGGACCCCCGAGCAGTACTTC.

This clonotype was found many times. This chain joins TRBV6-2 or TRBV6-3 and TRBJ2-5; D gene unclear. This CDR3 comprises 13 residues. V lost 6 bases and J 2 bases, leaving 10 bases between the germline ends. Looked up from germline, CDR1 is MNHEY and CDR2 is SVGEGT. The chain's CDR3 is CASSPREQETQYF. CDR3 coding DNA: TGTGCCAGCAGCCCCCGAGAGCAAGAGACCCAGTACTTC.

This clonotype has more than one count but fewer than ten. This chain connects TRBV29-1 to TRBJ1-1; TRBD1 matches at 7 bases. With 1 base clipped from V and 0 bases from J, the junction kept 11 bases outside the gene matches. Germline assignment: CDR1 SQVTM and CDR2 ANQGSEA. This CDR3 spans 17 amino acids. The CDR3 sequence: CSVEVALFGQVNTEAFF. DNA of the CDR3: TGCAGCGTTGAAGTGGCGTTATTTGGACAGGTGAACACTGAAGCTTTCTTT.

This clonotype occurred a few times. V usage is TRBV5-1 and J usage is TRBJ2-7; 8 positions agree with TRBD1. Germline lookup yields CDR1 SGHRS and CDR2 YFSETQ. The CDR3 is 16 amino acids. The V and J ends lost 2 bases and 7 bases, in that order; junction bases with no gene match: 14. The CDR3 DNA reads TGCGCCAGCAGCTTTGGTGACTACAGGGGGGCTTGGGAGCAGTACTTC. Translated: CASSFGDYRGAWEQYF.